This TCR beta chain came from a study of T cell repertoires in cytomegalovirus infection. Study details: Epitope selection comprised recently identified HLA-C-restricted CMV epitopes and well-studied HLA-B-restricted CMV epitopes. Public signatures in TCR beta pointed to CMV infection and matching HLA type.

Study-wide points: Summed public TCR beta family frequency identified CMV carriers bearing the relevant HLA. The ex vivo response was dominated by HLA-C-restricted CMV-specific TCR beta clonotypes.

Each CDR3 protein gets one entry after TCRdb re-called the reads with MiXCR. Counted here are around 230,000 distinct CDR3 sequences, 35% to 45% occurring once; the ten biggest clones make up over 45%. As to this clonotype: Its antigen is unknown.

This clonotype was obtained from a human donor in good health (CMV status not recorded). Some clones in this sample may be carry-over from other donors' samples. Material: CD8+ T cells from cultured PBMCs, obtained from culture after CMV antigen stimulation.

The CDR3 DNA reads as TGTGCCAGCCTTGGGCGGGAGGGCCGCAATGAGCAGTTCTTC. It codes for CASLGREGRNEQFF. The genes are TRBV12-3 or TRBV12-4 and TRBJ2-1; 9 positions match TRBD2. This CDR3 has 14 amino acids. Germline trimming cut 8 bases from V and 6 bases from J; bases unmatched to any gene: 8.